This entry concerns a single T cell receptor (beta chain). Its antigen is currently unknown. At one boundary the junction diverges from the germline segment, which might be a read error. Samples came from axillary lymph nodes draining the breast cancer. This sample is part of a study of breast tumors, draining lymph nodes, adjacent tissues. Study-level results: The lymph node origin of tumor T cells was framed as consistent with a hypothesis, not demonstrated.

Using its own MiXCR run on the multiplex PCR reads, TCRdb lists one record per CDR3 protein. This sample carries some 120,000 distinct CDR3 sequences, about 20% of them seen once, and the ten largest clones take about 3.7%. The TCR comes from a female donor with breast cancer. Some clones in this sample may be carry-over from other donors' samples. Source material: axillary lymph node tissue.

CDR3 amino acids: CASSADRGDEKLLF. The DNA for the CDR3 is TGTGCCAGCTCAGCGGACAGGGGTGATGAAAAACTGCTTTTT. The genes are TRBV18 and TRBJ1-4, with TRBD1 matching over 9 bases. The CDR3 runs 14 residues. Germline V CDR1 and CDR2: KGHSH, LQKENI.